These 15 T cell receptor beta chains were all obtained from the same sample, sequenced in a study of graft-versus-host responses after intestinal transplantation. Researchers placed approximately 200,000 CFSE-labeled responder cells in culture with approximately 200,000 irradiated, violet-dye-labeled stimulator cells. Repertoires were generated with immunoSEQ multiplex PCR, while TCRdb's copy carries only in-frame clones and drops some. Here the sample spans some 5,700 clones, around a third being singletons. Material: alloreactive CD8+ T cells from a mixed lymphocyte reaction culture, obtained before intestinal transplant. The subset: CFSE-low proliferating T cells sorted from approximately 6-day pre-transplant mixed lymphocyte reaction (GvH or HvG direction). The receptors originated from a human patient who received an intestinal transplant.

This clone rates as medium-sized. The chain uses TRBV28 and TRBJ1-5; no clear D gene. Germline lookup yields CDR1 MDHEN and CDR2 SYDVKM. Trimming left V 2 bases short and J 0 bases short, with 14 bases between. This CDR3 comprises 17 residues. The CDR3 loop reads CASSLIRVFDSNQPQHF. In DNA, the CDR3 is TGTGCCAGCAGTTTAATTCGGGTTTTCGATAGCAATCAGCCCCAGCATTTT.

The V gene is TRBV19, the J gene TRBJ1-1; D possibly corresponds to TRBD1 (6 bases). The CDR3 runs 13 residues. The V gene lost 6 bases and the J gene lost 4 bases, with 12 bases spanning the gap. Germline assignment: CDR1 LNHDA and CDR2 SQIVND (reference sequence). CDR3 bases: TGTGCCAGTAGCATGGGGGCATTCACTGAAGCTTTCTTT. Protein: CASSMGAFTEAFF. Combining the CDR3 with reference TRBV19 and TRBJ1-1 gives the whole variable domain DGGITQSPKYLFRKEGQNVTLSCEQNLNHDAMYWYRQDPGQGLRLIYYSQIVNDFQKGDIAEGYSVSREKKESFPLTVTSAQKNPTAFYLCASSMGAFTEAFFGQGTRLTVV.

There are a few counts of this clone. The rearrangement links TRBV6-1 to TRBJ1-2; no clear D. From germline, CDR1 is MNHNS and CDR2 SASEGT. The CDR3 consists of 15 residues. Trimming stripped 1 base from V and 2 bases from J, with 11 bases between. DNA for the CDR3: TGTGCCAGCAGTGAAGGCGGGCATCCAAACTATGGCTACACCTTC. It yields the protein CASSEGGHPNYGYTF.

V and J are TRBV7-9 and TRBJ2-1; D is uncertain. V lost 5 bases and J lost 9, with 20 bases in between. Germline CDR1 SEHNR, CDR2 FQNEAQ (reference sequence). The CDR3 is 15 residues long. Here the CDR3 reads CASSPRPRGAGEQFF. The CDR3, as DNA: TGTGCCAGCAGCCCGAGGCCGCGTGGCGCCGGTGAGCAGTTCTTC. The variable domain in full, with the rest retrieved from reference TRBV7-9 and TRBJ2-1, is DTGVSQNPRHKITKRGQNVTFRCDPISEHNRLYWYRQTLGQGPEFLTYFQNEAQLEKSRLLSDRFSAERPKGSFSTLEIQRTEQGDSAMYLCASSPRPRGAGEQFFGPGTRLTVL.

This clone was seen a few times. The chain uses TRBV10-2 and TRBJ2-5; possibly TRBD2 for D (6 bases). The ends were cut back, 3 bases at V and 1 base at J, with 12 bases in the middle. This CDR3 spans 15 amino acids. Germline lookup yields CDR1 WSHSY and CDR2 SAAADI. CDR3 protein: CASSDPRDFQETQYF. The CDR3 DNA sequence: TGCGCCAGCAGTGACCCCCGGGACTTCCAAGAGACCCAGTACTTC.

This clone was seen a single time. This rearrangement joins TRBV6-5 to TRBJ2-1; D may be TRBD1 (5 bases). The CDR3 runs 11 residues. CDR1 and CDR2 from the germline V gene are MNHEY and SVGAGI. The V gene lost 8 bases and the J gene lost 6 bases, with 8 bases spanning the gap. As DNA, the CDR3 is TGTGCCAGCGGACACCTCAATGAGCAGTTCTTC. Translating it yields CASGHLNEQFF.

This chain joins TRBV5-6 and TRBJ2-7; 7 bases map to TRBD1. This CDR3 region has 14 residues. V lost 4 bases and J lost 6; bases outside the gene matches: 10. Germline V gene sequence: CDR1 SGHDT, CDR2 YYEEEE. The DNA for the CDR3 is TGTGCCAGCAGCCTCAGGACAGGATGGGGCGAGCAGTACTTC. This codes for CASSLRTGWGEQYF.

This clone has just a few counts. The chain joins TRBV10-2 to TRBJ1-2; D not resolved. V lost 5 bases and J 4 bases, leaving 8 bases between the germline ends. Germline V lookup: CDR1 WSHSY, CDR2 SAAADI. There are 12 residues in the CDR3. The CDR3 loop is CASSSGPYGYTF. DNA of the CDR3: TGCGCCAGCAGTTCTGGGCCCTATGGCTACACCTTC.

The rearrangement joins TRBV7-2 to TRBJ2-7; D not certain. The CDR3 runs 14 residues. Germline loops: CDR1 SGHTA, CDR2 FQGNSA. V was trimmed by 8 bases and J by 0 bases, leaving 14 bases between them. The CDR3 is CASDHPYSSYEQYF. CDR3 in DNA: TGTGCCAGCGATCATCCATACTCCTCCTACGAGCAGTACTTC.

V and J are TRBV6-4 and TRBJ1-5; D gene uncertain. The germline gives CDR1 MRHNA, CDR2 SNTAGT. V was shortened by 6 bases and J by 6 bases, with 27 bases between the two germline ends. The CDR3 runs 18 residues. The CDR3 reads CASRHIGLFGKAGQPQHF. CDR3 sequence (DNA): TGTGCCAGCAGGCACATTGGACTATTTGGGAAAGCTGGTCAGCCCCAGCATTTT.

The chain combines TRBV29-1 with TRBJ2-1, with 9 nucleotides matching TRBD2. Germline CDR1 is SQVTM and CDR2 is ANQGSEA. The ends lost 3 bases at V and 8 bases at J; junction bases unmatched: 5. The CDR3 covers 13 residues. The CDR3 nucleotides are TGCAGCGTTGAGGGACTAGCAGCCTATGAGCAGTTCTTC. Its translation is CSVEGLAAYEQFF.

CDR3 loop: CASSRGGRYGYTF. As DNA, the CDR3 is TGTGCCAGCAGCCGGGGGGGGAGGTATGGCTACACCTTC. The J gene is TRBJ1-2, the V gene TRBV7-9; tentative D call: TRBD1 (5 bases). CDR1 is SEHNR and CDR2 is FQNEAQ in the germline V gene (reference sequence). CDR3 length: 13 amino acids. V dropped 5 bases and J dropped 5 bases, with 12 bases sitting between them.

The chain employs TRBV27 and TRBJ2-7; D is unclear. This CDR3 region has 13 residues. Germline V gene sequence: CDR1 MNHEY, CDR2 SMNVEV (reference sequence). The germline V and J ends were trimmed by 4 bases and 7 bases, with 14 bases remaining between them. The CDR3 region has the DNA TGTGCCAGCAGTTCCCTACTCGCGAAAGAGCAGTACTTC. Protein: CASSSLLAKEQYF.

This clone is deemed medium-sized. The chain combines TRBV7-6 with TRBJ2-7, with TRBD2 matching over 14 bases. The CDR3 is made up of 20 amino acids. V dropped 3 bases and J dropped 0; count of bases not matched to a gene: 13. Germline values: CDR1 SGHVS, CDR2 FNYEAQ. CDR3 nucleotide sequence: TGTGCCAGCAGCTTCAGCCGGACTAGCGGGGGGCGACTAAGCTCCTACGAGCAGTACTTC. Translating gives CASSFSRTSGGRLSSYEQYF.

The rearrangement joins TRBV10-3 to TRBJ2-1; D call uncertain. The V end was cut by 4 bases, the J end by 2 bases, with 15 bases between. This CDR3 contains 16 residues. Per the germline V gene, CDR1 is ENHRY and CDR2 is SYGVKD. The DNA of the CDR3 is TGTGCCATCAGTGTCCCGGGTTCGAACCCCTACAATGAGCAGTTCTTC. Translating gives CAISVPGSNPYNEQFF.